The T cell receptor beta chain under discussion was sequenced for a study of blood T cell repertoires in COVID-19. Study-wide context: Specimens from acute and convalescent COVID-19 originated in the United States, Italy and Spain. PBMCs, B-cell-depleted T cells, or T cells were the source of the cDNA or gDNA that made up the material.

CDR1 and CDR2 from the germline V gene are SGHRS and YFSETQ. With V trimmed by 5 bases and J by 7 bases, 5 bases remained unmatched. This CDR3 is built from 12 residues. In the authors' workflow: By means of reference gene primer amplification, nucleated cell counts were estimated. TCRdb's table, derived via immunoSEQ multiplex PCR, lists solely in-frame clones and lacks some. V, J and clone size are those of that table, while D and trimming were read from the DNA. The sample holds about 230,000 clones, around 88% seen once. A single count supports this clone. The origin of this receptor is a man aged 80 or over with acute or convalescent COVID-19. Sequenced: peripheral blood. The chain employs TRBV5-1 and TRBJ1-1; 7 nucleotides line up with TRBD1. The CDR3 bases are TGCGCCAGCAGTGGGACAGCTTTTGAAGCTTTCTTT. Translated: CASSGTAFEAFF. The entire variable domain, with the rest obtained from reference TRBV5-1 and TRBJ1-1, is as follows: KAGVTQTPRYLIKTRGQQVTLSCSPISGHRSVSWYQQTPGQGLQFLFEYFSETQRNKGNFPGRFSGRQFSNSRSEMNVSTLELGDSALYLCASSGTAFEAFFGQGTRLTVV.